The 22 T cell receptor beta chains in this list originate from one sample, sequenced in a study of post-analysis software for immune sequencing data. General study results and limits: About five TRBV segments were more frequent in patients than controls; TRBV5-6, TRBV5-1 and TRBV20-1 belonged to this group.

TCR beta cDNA libraries included unique molecular identifiers. MiXCR, applied by TCRdb to the PCR reads, yields one record per CDR3 protein. The table shows about 760,000 distinct CDR3 sequences, with roughly 29% occurring only once. No cognate antigen is known for these TCRs. The specimen sequenced was blood. All receptors come from a girl aged 5 to 17 with multiple sclerosis.

The genes are TRBV4-1 and TRBJ1-1; the match to TRBD1 covers 9 bases. The V segment lost 2 bases and the J segment 5 bases; nucleotides outside the gene matches: 6. The germline V gene encodes CDR1 MGHRA and CDR2 YSYEKL. This CDR3 has 15 residues. The CDR3 bases are TGCGCCAGCAGCCAAACCGGGACAGGGCTTACTGAAGCTTTCTTT. Its translation: CASSQTGTGLTEAFF.

J is TRBJ2-1 and V is TRBV6-5; 10 bases agree with TRBD2. Germline V gene data show CDR1 as MNHEY and CDR2 as SVGAGI. Trimming removed 0 bases from V and 3 bases from J; junction bases left unmatched: 2. The CDR3 totals 16 residues. CDR3 DNA: TGTGCCAGCAGTTACTCAGCGGGGGGGCTCTACAATGAGCAGTTCTTC. Encoded protein: CASSYSAGGLYNEQFF.

The chain is built from TRBV20-1 and TRBJ1-1; D gene ambiguous. The CDR3 is made up of 15 amino acids. V lost 6 bases and J lost 0, with 17 bases in between. Per germline, CDR1 DFQATT and CDR2 SNEGSKA (reference sequence). CDR3 DNA sequence: TGCAGTGCCCCGGACTCCGATCGCGTGAACACTGAAGCTTTCTTT. Residues: CSAPDSDRVNTEAFF.

This CDR3 is CASSRWRQAGEKLFF. As DNA, the CDR3 is TGTGCCAGCAGCCGTTGGAGGCAGGCCGGCGAAAAACTGTTTTTT. V and J are TRBV11-2 and TRBJ1-4; D is unresolved. The ends were cut back, 5 bases at V and 8 bases at J, with 18 bases in the middle. Germline-derived CDR1 and CDR2 are SGHAT and FQNNGV. CDR3 length: 15 residues.

V gene TRBV6-2 or TRBV6-3 combines with J gene TRBJ2-7; TRBD2 matches 11 bases. Per the germline V gene, CDR1 is MNHEY and CDR2 is SVGEGT. The J segment lost 3 bases and the V segment lost 4 bases, leaving 14 bases of the junction unmatched. This CDR3 contains 18 residues. The CDR3 spells CASSFPLAGEGRGYEQYF. The CDR3 bases are TGTGCCAGCAGTTTTCCACTAGCGGGAGAGGGAAGAGGCTACGAGCAGTACTTC.

This clonotype was detected only a few times. The CDR3 protein is CSVDQTRTDSSYEQYF. The CDR3 coding sequence is TGCAGCGTTGACCAGACCCGGACGGACAGCTCCTACGAGCAGTACTTC. This chain joins TRBV29-1 and TRBJ2-7; possibly TRBD1 for D (6 bases). Deletions cut 3 bases from V and 0 bases from J, with 18 bases between. Germline V CDR1 and CDR2: SQVTM, ANQGSEA. CDR3 length: 16 residues.

This clonotype was seen only a few times. The chain couples TRBV7-9 to TRBJ2-1; TRBD2 is a possible D gene (5 bases). Per the germline V gene, CDR1 is SEHNR and CDR2 is FQNEAQ (reference sequence). This CDR3 contains 15 residues. Trimming pared 1 base from V and 3 bases from J, leaving 10 bases between. The CDR3 is CASSLVAGHYNEQFF. The CDR3 nucleotides are TGTGCCAGCAGCTTAGTGGCGGGTCACTACAATGAGCAGTTCTTC.

This chain connects TRBV20-1 to TRBJ2-3; TRBD2 aligns across 9 bases. The CDR3 extends over 15 amino acids. The V gene's germline CDR1 is DFQATT and CDR2 SNEGSKA (reference sequence). Trimming at V came to 7 bases and at J to 3 bases, leaving 11 bases not matched to a gene. The CDR3 spells CSVPPGGRVTDTQYF. DNA for the CDR3: TGCAGTGTCCCGCCGGGCGGGAGGGTAACAGATACGCAGTATTTT.

This clonotype appeared a single time. V is TRBV6-2 or TRBV6-3 and J is TRBJ2-7, with 9 bases lining up with TRBD1. J gave up 7 bases and V 6 bases, and 13 bases lay outside the gene matches. From germline, CDR1 is MNHEY and CDR2 SVGEGT. The CDR3 covers 15 residues. The CDR3 bases are TGTGCCAGCAGCCTCACTCGGACAGGGGATCAAGAGCAGTACTTC. This encodes CASSLTRTGDQEQYF.

This clonotype has just a few counts. The V call is TRBV4-1, the J call TRBJ2-3; TRBD1 matches 11 bases. CDR1 and CDR2 (germline): MGHRA, YSYEKL. After removal of 4 bases from V and 4 bases from J, the junction contained 4 bases not matched to a gene. The CDR3 covers 15 residues. The DNA for the CDR3 is TGCGCCAGCAGCCCCCGGGACAGGGGGTCAGATACGCAGTATTTT. Protein product: CASSPRDRGSDTQYF.

The rearrangement joins TRBV28 to TRBJ2-7, with TRBD1 matching over 9 bases. Germline V gene sequence: CDR1 MDHEN, CDR2 SYDVKM. Losses at the gene ends were 5 bases for V and 1 base for J; bases not matched to a gene: 9. This CDR3 has 16 amino acids. The CDR3 region is CASSPPGTGRSYEQYF. Written as DNA, the CDR3 is TGTGCCAGCAGTCCCCCCGGGACAGGGCGGTCCTACGAGCAGTACTTC.

This clonotype was seen only a few times. The CDR3 DNA is TGCAGTGCTCCCAAGGGGCAAGCGGACTACAAAAACATTCAGTACTTC. It specifies CSAPKGQADYKNIQYF. The V gene is TRBV20-1, the J gene TRBJ2-4; a possible D gene is TRBD2 (6 bases). Trimming left V 5 bases short and J 3 bases short, with 20 bases between. CDR1 and CDR2 from the germline V gene are DFQATT and SNEGSKA (reference sequence). The CDR3 runs to 16 residues.

The chain uses TRBV24-1 and TRBJ2-3; 11 bases map to TRBD1. CDR3 length: 16 amino acids. V shed 3 bases, J shed 6 bases, and the junction held 7 bases outside the gene matches. Per germline, CDR1 KGHDR and CDR2 SFDVKD. CDR3 coding DNA: TGTGCCACCAGTGATCCCGGGACAGGGGGAAGGGATACGCAGTATTTT. It specifies CATSDPGTGGRDTQYF.

The V gene is TRBV11-2, the J gene TRBJ2-3, with TRBD2 as a possible D gene (7 bases). CDR1 is SGHAT, CDR2 FQNNGV, per germline. The CDR3 extends over 19 amino acids. The ends were cut back, 5 bases at V and 2 bases at J, with 26 bases in the middle. The CDR3 here is CASSVRGGATGTTTDTQYF. As DNA, the CDR3 is TGTGCCAGCAGCGTCCGAGGGGGAGCAACCGGGACTACCACAGATACGCAGTATTTT.

J is TRBJ2-5 and V is TRBV7-9; unclear D gene. Trimming stripped 3 bases from V and 0 bases from J, with 8 bases between. Germline-derived CDR1 and CDR2 are SEHNR and FQNEAQ (reference sequence). This CDR3 is 14 amino acids long. CDR3 sequence reads: CASSFDDNQETQYF. The CDR3 DNA is TGTGCCAGCAGCTTTGATGATAACCAAGAGACCCAGTACTTC.

This clonotype was seen repeatedly, ten times or more. The chain combines TRBV7-2 with TRBJ2-7; TRBD1 agrees at 9 bases. Losses at the gene ends were 0 bases for V and 2 bases for J; bases not matched to a gene: 2. Per the germline V gene, CDR1 is SGHTA and CDR2 is FQGNSA. CDR3 length: 15 residues. The DNA for the CDR3 is TGTGCCAGCAGCTTAGCCGGGACAGGGACCTACGAGCAGTACTTC. Its protein product is CASSLAGTGTYEQYF.

The V gene is TRBV12-3 or TRBV12-4, the J gene TRBJ1-1, with D tentatively TRBD1 (5 bases). The V end was cut by 5 bases, the J end by 1 base, with 17 bases between. This CDR3 comprises 16 residues. Here the CDR3 reads CASSRGTRGTNTEAFF. DNA of the CDR3: TGTGCCAGCAGTCGTGGAACCCGGGGCACGAACACTGAAGCTTTCTTT.

This clonotype has just a few counts. The CDR3 sequence is CASSQSPPPGTQYF. CDR3 sequence (DNA): TGTGCCAGCAGCCAATCCCCTCCTCCGGGGACCCAGTACTTC. The V call is TRBV7-2, the J call TRBJ2-5; D not certain. Trimming shortened V by 5 bases and J by 7 bases, and 17 bases separated the two germline ends. There are 14 residues in the CDR3. Germline values: CDR1 SGHTA, CDR2 FQGNSA.

The V gene is TRBV20-1, the J gene TRBJ2-7; D not resolved. The CDR3 extends over 14 amino acids. V gave up 0 bases and J gave up 2 bases, with 11 bases separating them. Germline V gives CDR1 DFQATT, CDR2 SNEGSKA (reference sequence). The chain's CDR3 is CSAREAASPYEQYF. The CDR3, as DNA: TGCAGTGCTAGAGAGGCGGCGTCACCCTACGAGCAGTACTTC.

The gene calls are TRBV20-1 and TRBJ2-7; 8 bases match TRBD2. Germline assignment: CDR1 DFQATT and CDR2 SNEGSKA (reference sequence). The V gene end was trimmed by 5 bases and the J gene end by 2 bases; junction bases not matched to a gene: 14. The CDR3 loop spans 16 amino acids. This chain's CDR3 is CSAPNPGLGRTYEQYF. The CDR3 DNA reads as TGCAGTGCTCCCAACCCGGGACTAGGCCGAACCTACGAGCAGTACTTC.

This clonotype was counted a few times. V and J are TRBV15 and TRBJ2-1; 11 nucleotides align to TRBD2. The CDR3 totals 17 residues. After removal of 3 bases from V and 9 bases from J, the junction contained 13 bases not matched to a gene. Germline-derived CDR1 and CDR2 are LNHNV and YYDKDF (reference sequence). The CDR3 region has the DNA TGTGCCACCAGCAGTGAAACACTAGCGGGAGTTGTCACTGAGCAGTTCTTC. Its translation is CATSSETLAGVVTEQFF.

The CDR3 spells CASKKVGGGETQYF. CDR3 nucleotides: TGTGCCAGCAAGAAGGTGGGCGGCGGAGAGACCCAGTACTTC. V gene TRBV27 combines with J gene TRBJ2-5, with D hard to call. Trimming took off 7 bases at V and 4 bases at J, with 16 bases between the two ends. This CDR3 contains 14 residues. In germline, CDR1 is MNHEY, CDR2 SMNVEV (reference sequence).